Following are 16 T cell receptor beta chains from one sample sequenced in a study of blood T cell repertoires in COVID-19. Sequenced by immunoSEQ multiplex PCR; TCRdb stores in-frame clones only, minus some. The data show about 100,000 clones, around four fifths seen once. Sequencing used peripheral blood. Receptors originate from a man in his 70s with active or convalescent COVID-19.

The CDR3 region has the DNA TGCGCCAGCAGCCGCCCTGCGGGACTAGCGGGAGGTTCAGATACGCAGTATTTT. This translates into CASSRPAGLAGGSDTQYF. The gene calls are TRBV4-1 and TRBJ2-3, with 15 positions matching TRBD2. The CDR3 loop spans 18 amino acids. CDR1 MGHRA and CDR2 YSYEKL come from the germline V gene. With V trimmed by 4 bases and J by 4 bases, 9 bases remained unmatched.

The chain is built from TRBV15 and TRBJ2-7, with 7 bases matching TRBD2. Trimming removed 0 bases from V and 6 bases from J; junction bases left unmatched: 8. There are 15 residues in the CDR3. Germline CDR1 reads LNHNV; CDR2 reads YYDKDF (reference sequence). The CDR3 nucleotides are TGTGCCACCAGCAGAGATCTAGGGGAGGGGAGCGAGCAGTACTTC. The encoded protein is CATSRDLGEGSEQYF.

The chain employs TRBV4-3 and TRBJ1-4, with 9 positions matching TRBD1. V dropped 4 bases and J dropped 8; count of bases not matched to a gene: 5. Germline CDR1 and CDR2: LGHNA and YSLEER. This CDR3 spans 14 amino acids. CDR3 in amino acids: CASSLTGGGEKLFF. The CDR3, as DNA: TGCGCCAGCAGCCTGACAGGGGGTGGGGAAAAACTGTTTTTT.

The rearrangement uses TRBV15 and TRBJ1-6, with D tentatively TRBD1 (6 bases). This CDR3 spans 14 amino acids. Germline loops: CDR1 LNHNV, CDR2 YYDKDF (reference sequence). Trimming took 5 bases from V and 7 from J, leaving 12 bases between them. Here the CDR3 reads CATSGIRGNSPLHF. DNA for the CDR3: TGTGCCACCAGCGGAATCAGGGGAAATTCACCCCTCCACTTT.

The rearrangement links TRBV13 to TRBJ2-7; tentative D call: TRBD1 (6 bases). In germline, CDR1 is PRHDT, CDR2 FYEKMQ (reference sequence). CDR3 size: 20 residues. The V end was cut by 5 bases, the J end by 4 bases, with 33 bases between. The CDR3 coding sequence is TGTGCCAGCAGCGCAGGAAGTCAGGGGTTCGGTATTGGGGACCTGTACGAGCAGTACTTC. Protein product: CASSAGSQGFGIGDLYEQYF. The full variable domain, in which reference TRBV13 and TRBJ2-7 provide the parts outside the CDR3, is AAGVIQSPRHLIKEKRETATLKCYPIPRHDTVYWYQQGPGQDPQFLISFYEKMQSDKGSIPDRFSAQQFSDYHSELNMSSLELGDSALYFCASSAGSQGFGIGDLYEQYFGPGTRLTVT.

This clone appeared once. J is TRBJ2-7 and V is TRBV11-2; 10 nucleotides match TRBD1. Per the germline V gene, CDR1 is SGHAT and CDR2 is FQNNGV. Losses at the gene ends were 5 bases for V and 3 bases for J; bases not matched to a gene: 10. CDR3 length: 16 amino acids. The chain's CDR3 is CASSPQAGQGLYEQYF. CDR3 bases: TGTGCCAGCAGCCCCCAGGCGGGACAGGGGCTCTACGAGCAGTACTTC.

In its sample, this clone was seen a few times. The rearrangement uses TRBV6-5 and TRBJ2-3; 8 nucleotides line up with TRBD1. Germline CDR1 MNHEY, CDR2 SVGAGI. The CDR3 contains 13 residues. Trimming at V came to 6 bases and at J to 11 bases, leaving 10 bases not matched to a gene. The CDR3 loop is CASSQGTGLGQYF. CDR3 coding DNA: TGTGCCAGCAGCCAGGGGACAGGCTTGGGGCAGTATTTT.

The chain is built from TRBV19 and TRBJ2-2; 11 bases map to TRBD2. CDR1 LNHDA and CDR2 SQIVND come from the germline V gene (reference sequence). The CDR3 length is 16 residues. V trimming: 3 bases; J trimming: 5 bases; junction bases outside the gene matches: 5. CDR3 region: CASSISSGRRTGELFF. The CDR3, as DNA: TGTGCCAGTAGTATTTCTAGCGGGAGGCGGACCGGGGAGCTGTTTTTT.

This clone turned up a few times. Here the CDR3 reads CATSRGNEGYTF. CDR3 nucleotides: TGTGCCACCAGTAGGGGCAATGAAGGCTACACCTTC. This rearrangement joins TRBV24-1 to TRBJ1-2; D perhaps matches TRBD1 (5 bases). The CDR3 is 12 residues long. The germline V gene has CDR1 KGHDR and CDR2 SFDVKD. Trimming took off 6 bases at V and 8 bases at J, with 12 bases between the two ends.

This sequence joins TRBV6-2 or TRBV6-3 and TRBJ1-3; a possible D gene is TRBD1 (5 bases). The germline V gene encodes CDR1 MNHEY and CDR2 SVGEGT. Trimming pared 6 bases from V and 7 bases from J, leaving 10 bases between. The CDR3 runs 12 residues. CDR3: CASSFGGNTIYF. CDR3 nucleotides: TGTGCCAGCAGCTTCGGGGGGAACACCATATATTTT.

The V call is TRBV7-6, the J call TRBJ2-3; TRBD2 matches 10 bases. The CDR3 has 16 residues. Germline trimming cut 5 bases from V and 4 bases from J; bases unmatched to any gene: 9. Germline CDR1 SGHVS, CDR2 FNYEAQ. Here the CDR3 reads CASSPLTSGAPDTQYF. The CDR3 DNA reads as TGTGCCAGCAGCCCCCTAACTAGCGGGGCGCCAGATACGCAGTATTTT.

The chain carries TRBV15 and TRBJ1-1, with TRBD1 identical over 7 bases. V was clipped by 3 bases and J by 0 bases; unmatched bases: 10. Per the germline V gene, CDR1 is LNHNV and CDR2 is YYDKDF (reference sequence). The CDR3 runs 17 residues. CDR3 protein: CATSSPPRGIMNTEAFF. The CDR3 nucleotides are TGTGCCACCAGCAGCCCACCCAGGGGGATCATGAACACTGAAGCTTTCTTT.

The chain joins TRBV12-5 to TRBJ2-1; 7 nucleotides align to TRBD2. The CDR3 consists of 16 residues. Germline V gene lookup returns CDR1 LGHNT and CDR2 FRNRAP. The V gene end was trimmed by 5 bases and the J gene end by 2 bases; junction bases not matched to a gene: 9. The CDR3 nucleotides are TGTGCTAGTGGTACCTCCAGCGGGATCGCCTACAATGAGCAGTTCTTC. This encodes CASGTSSGIAYNEQFF.

This clone was detected once. The V and J genes are TRBV4-1 and TRBJ1-1; 8 bases align to TRBD1. There are 16 residues in the CDR3. With V trimmed by 1 base and J by 0 bases, 4 bases remained unmatched. Germline CDR1 reads MGHRA; CDR2 reads YSYEKL. As DNA, the CDR3 is TGCGCCAGCAGCCAAGGACAGGGGAGGATGAACACTGAAGCTTTCTTT. Its translation is CASSQGQGRMNTEAFF.

This chain links TRBV5-6 with TRBJ2-7, with TRBD2 as a possible D gene (7 bases). CDR1 SGHDT and CDR2 YYEEEE come from the germline V gene. The V end was cut by 4 bases, the J end by 4 bases, with 24 bases between. The CDR3 consists of 17 residues. The CDR3 DNA reads as TGTGCCAGCAGCGGCGACACTCCCGGGGGGCCTTGGTACGAGCAGTACTTC. Amino acids: CASSGDTPGGPWYEQYF.

This clone was seen at least ten times. CDR3 bases: TGTGCCAGCAGCTTAGGGACATTTTCACCCCTCCACTTT. It is translated as CASSLGTFSPLHF. J is TRBJ1-6 and V is TRBV11-2, with D perhaps TRBD1 (5 bases). This CDR3 spans 13 amino acids. Germline lookup yields CDR1 SGHAT and CDR2 FQNNGV. V lost 1 base and J 9 bases, leaving 7 bases between the germline ends.